The 28 T cell receptor beta chains presented below share a single source sample, sequenced in a study of blood T cell repertoires in COVID-19 (dated by TCRdb to the early 2020s). The library was prepared using the immunoSEQ multiplex PCR assay. Entries here come from immuneACCESS through TCRdb and include only in-frame sequences with V and J called. Some clones fail to appear in such tables; in the studies checked, an unresolved V gene covers under half of the shortfall, and the cause of the remainder is unknown. Recorded for this sample are roughly 62,000 clones; 87% of them occurred a single time. 10% of the sample rests with the top ten. The sample was peripheral blood. These TCRs come from a human donor with acute or convalescent COVID-19. The donor label of this sample is uncertain.

The rearrangement joins TRBV19 to TRBJ2-6, with a weak D call TRBD2 (5 bases). V lost 6 bases to trimming and J lost 4 bases, with 10 bases between them. Germline CDR1 reads LNHDA; CDR2 reads SQIVND (reference sequence). The CDR3 is 14 residues long. The CDR3 reads CASRETGGANVLTF. The CDR3 DNA reads TGTGCCAGTAGGGAGACGGGGGGGGCCAACGTCCTGACTTTC.

This clone was detected only once. Other DNA sequences from this sample encode an identical CDR3 as well. The chain is built from TRBV3-1 (or the pseudogene TRBV3-2) and TRBJ1-1, with TRBD1 matching over 7 bases. Looked up from germline, CDR1 is LGHDT and CDR2 is YNNKEL (reference sequence). The length of the CDR3 is 14 residues. V was clipped by 0 bases and J by 6 bases; unmatched bases: 4. CDR3 in DNA: TGTGCCAGCAGCCAAGAAGGGGGCGGGGCTGAAGCTTTCTTT. It specifies CASSQEGGGAEAFF.

In its sample, this clone was seen a few times. V usage is TRBV7-8 and J usage is TRBJ2-3; D is perhaps TRBD1 (5 bases). This CDR3 spans 12 amino acids. V dropped 5 bases and J dropped 10 bases, with 13 bases sitting between them. Germline V gene sequence: CDR1 SGHVS, CDR2 FQNEAQ. CDR3 in amino acids: CASSVAQGAQYF. The DNA for the CDR3 is TGTGCCAGCAGCGTCGCGCAGGGTGCGCAGTATTTT.

The chain couples TRBV6-5 to TRBJ2-7; D is perhaps TRBD1 (6 bases). The CDR3 contains 13 residues. The germline V gene encodes CDR1 MNHEY and CDR2 SVGAGI. The V gene lost 8 bases and the J gene lost 1 base, with 12 bases spanning the gap. This CDR3 reads CASRAQGSYEQYV. For the CDR3, the DNA is TGTGCCAGCCGCGCACAGGGTTCCTACGAGCAGTACGTC.

The J gene is TRBJ1-5, the V gene TRBV24-1; 11 bases agree with TRBD1. V was clipped by 3 bases and J by 5 bases; unmatched bases: 8. This CDR3 has 17 residues. CDR1 is KGHDR, CDR2 SFDVKD, per germline. As DNA, the CDR3 is TGTGCCACCAGTGATACCCGGACAGGGGGCAGCCATCAGCCCCAGCATTTT. It yields the protein CATSDTRTGGSHQPQHF.

The rearrangement joins TRBV19 to TRBJ2-5; 10 bases map to TRBD2. The CDR3 extends over 16 amino acids. Germline V gives CDR1 LNHDA, CDR2 SQIVND (reference sequence). V lost 5 bases to trimming and J lost 6 bases; unmatched junction nucleotides: 12. The CDR3 loop is CASSVLAGAAFKTQYF. The CDR3 DNA reads TGTGCCAGTAGTGTTCTAGCGGGAGCCGCTTTTAAGACCCAGTACTTC.

In this sample, this clone turned up a few times. J is TRBJ2-3 and V is TRBV5-4; the match to TRBD1 covers 7 bases. Germline CDR1 SGHNT, CDR2 YYREEE (reference sequence). Germline trimming cut 4 bases from V and 1 base from J; bases unmatched to any gene: 3. This CDR3 is 14 amino acids long. The CDR3 DNA follows: TGTGCCAGCAGCCCCCAGGGGGGCACAGATACGCAGTATTTT. This translates into CASSPQGGTDTQYF. Full variable domain (remainder filled in from reference TRBV5-4 and TRBJ2-3): ETGVTQSPTHLIKTRGQQVTLRCSSQSGHNTVSWYQQALGQGPQFIFQYYREEENGRGNFPPRFSGLQFPNYSSELNVNALELDDSALYLCASSPQGGTDTQYFGPGTRLTVL.

V gene TRBV11-2 combines with J gene TRBJ2-7; 9 bases are shared with TRBD2. The J segment lost 0 bases and the V segment lost 5 bases, leaving 5 bases of the junction unmatched. Germline V CDR1 and CDR2: SGHAT, FQNNGV. The CDR3 is made up of 15 amino acids. CDR3 loop: CASSGDSGSSYEQYF. CDR3 nucleotides: TGTGCCAGCAGCGGAGATAGCGGGAGCTCCTACGAGCAGTACTTC. Combining the CDR3 with reference TRBV11-2 and TRBJ2-7 gives the whole variable domain EAGVAQSPRYKIIEKRQSVAFWCNPISGHATLYWYQQILGQGPKLLIQFQNNGVVDDSQLPKDRFSAERLKGVDSTLKIQPAKLEDSAVYLCASSGDSGSSYEQYFGPGTRLTVT.

CDR3 nucleotides: TGTGCCAGCTCAGCGGAAGAGACCCAGTACTTC. Encoded protein: CASSAEETQYF. The chain is built from TRBV18 and TRBJ2-5; unclear D gene. Looked up from germline, CDR1 is KGHSH and CDR2 is LQKENI. The length of the CDR3 is 11 residues. V gave up 5 bases and J gave up 3 bases, with 4 bases separating them. The variable domain in full, with the rest retrieved from reference TRBV18 and TRBJ2-5, is NAGVMQNPRHLVRRRGQEARLRCSPMKGHSHVYWYRQLPEEGLKFMVYLQKENIIDESGMPKERFSAEFPKEGPSILRIQQVVRGDSAAYFCASSAEETQYFGPGTRLLVL.

This chain uses TRBV7-3 with TRBJ1-1; 10 bases agree with TRBD1. Germline CDR1 is SGHTA and CDR2 is FQGTGA. The CDR3 extends over 17 amino acids. J was trimmed by 0 bases and V by 7 bases; bases with no gene match: 11. For the CDR3, the DNA is TGTGCCAGCACCCTTTCCGGGACAGGGGACATGAACACTGAAGCTTTCTTT. The encoded protein is CASTLSGTGDMNTEAFF.

The CDR3 loop reads CASSLGGTTTSGANVLTF. In DNA form, the CDR3 reads TGCGCCAGCAGCTTGGGGGGGACAACCACCTCTGGGGCCAACGTCCTGACTTTC. The chain couples TRBV5-1 to TRBJ2-6; weak D call: TRBD1 (6 bases). This CDR3 comprises 18 residues. V was pared by 0 bases and J by 0 bases, with 13 bases between. Germline-derived CDR1 and CDR2 are SGHRS and YFSETQ.

The gene calls are TRBV2 and TRBJ1-2; 7 nucleotides line up with TRBD1. V trimming: 5 bases; J trimming: 4 bases; junction bases outside the gene matches: 7. CDR1 and CDR2 (germline): SNHLY, FYNNEI. The CDR3 extends over 14 amino acids. CDR3: CASSNDRASYGYTF. The CDR3 DNA is TGTGCCAGCAGTAACGACAGGGCGTCCTATGGCTACACCTTC.

The chain uses TRBV7-2 and TRBJ2-3; 7 bases line up with TRBD2. CDR3 length: 16 residues. Looked up from germline, CDR1 is SGHTA and CDR2 is FQGNSA. The trim removed 1 base at V and 0 bases at J, leaving 4 bases unmatched. The CDR3 loop is CASSLELAVSTDTQYF. The CDR3 coding sequence is TGTGCCAGCAGCTTAGAGCTAGCGGTTAGCACAGATACGCAGTATTTT.

This clone was seen once. The chain carries TRBV28 and TRBJ2-1; perhaps TRBD2 as D (7 bases). This CDR3 spans 14 amino acids. V gave up 6 bases and J gave up 10 bases, with 19 bases separating them. Per the germline V gene, CDR1 is MDHEN and CDR2 is SYDVKM. As DNA, the CDR3 is TGTGCCAGCAGGGTGAGGGGGGGCCGGGAAGAGCAGTTCTTC. This sequence encodes CASRVRGGREEQFF.

The V gene is TRBV5-4, the J gene TRBJ2-1; 8 bases agree with TRBD1. The CDR3 sequence is 15 residues long. The germline CDR1 and CDR2 sequences are SGHNT and YYREEE (reference sequence). After removal of 3 bases from V and 0 bases from J, the junction contained 2 bases not matched to a gene. The CDR3 protein is CASSSGGRSYNEQFF. For the CDR3, the DNA is TGTGCCAGCAGCTCAGGGGGCCGCTCCTACAATGAGCAGTTCTTC.

The chain couples TRBV9 to TRBJ2-1, with D possibly being TRBD2 (6 bases). V shed 1 base and J shed 9 bases, with 20 bases lying between them. CDR3 length: 16 amino acids. CDR1 is SGDLS and CDR2 is YYNGEE in the germline V gene. The CDR3 sequence is CASSVWTNRGRAEQFF. DNA of the CDR3: TGTGCCAGCAGCGTATGGACTAATCGCGGCCGGGCTGAGCAGTTCTTC.

This chain connects TRBV7-9 to TRBJ1-4; TRBD1 might be the D (6 bases). The CDR3 is made up of 14 amino acids. The V gene lost 1 base and the J gene lost 8 bases, with 11 bases spanning the gap. Germline V gene sequence: CDR1 SEHNR, CDR2 FQNEAQ (reference sequence). The CDR3 region is CASSLVNRDEKLFF. Here the CDR3 DNA reads TGTGCCAGCAGCTTAGTCAACAGGGACGAAAAACTGTTTTTT.

This clone showed up just once. V and J are TRBV7-9 and TRBJ2-7; TRBD1 aligns across 9 bases. CDR3 length: 15 amino acids. V trimming: 3 bases; J trimming: 2 bases; junction bases outside the gene matches: 5. CDR1 SEHNR and CDR2 FQNEAQ come from the germline V gene (reference sequence). The CDR3 nucleotides are TGTGCCAGCAGCTTCCTCGGGGACAGGGCCTACGAGCAGTACTTC. Translation: CASSFLGDRAYEQYF.

The V gene is TRBV28, the J gene TRBJ1-2; tentatively, D is TRBD1 (6 bases). Trimming stripped 5 bases from V and 4 bases from J, with 14 bases between. Looked up from germline, CDR1 is MDHEN and CDR2 is SYDVKM. The CDR3 consists of 14 residues. CDR3 residues: CASSRSTGGYGYTF. DNA of the CDR3: TGTGCCAGCAGTAGATCGACAGGAGGCTATGGCTACACCTTC.

As DNA, the CDR3 is TGTGCCAGTACAATTGCCCCCAGGGCGAACACTGAAGCTTTCTTT. It is translated as CASTIAPRANTEAFF. This chain links TRBV19 with TRBJ1-1, with D possibly being TRBD1 (5 bases). V was cut by 7 bases and J by 1 base, with 16 bases left in between. CDR1 and CDR2 (germline): LNHDA, SQIVND (reference sequence). There are 15 residues in the CDR3.

The chain links TRBV10-3 to TRBJ2-1; D unclear. V lost 4 bases to trimming and J lost 5 bases, with 9 bases between them. This CDR3 has 13 residues. The germline gives CDR1 ENHRY, CDR2 SYGVKD. CDR3 DNA: TGTGCCATCAGTGCCCAGGCTGACAATGAGCAGTTCTTC. It specifies CAISAQADNEQFF.

The V and J genes are TRBV30 and TRBJ2-7; TRBD1 is a possible D gene (6 bases). V was clipped by 0 bases and J by 3 bases, with 6 bases between them. The V gene's germline CDR1 is GTSNPN and CDR2 SVGIG (reference sequence). The CDR3 totals 12 residues. The CDR3 nucleotides read TGTGCCTGGAGTGTACAGGGCTACGAGCAGTACGTC. Protein: CAWSVQGYEQYV.

The rearrangement uses TRBV14 and TRBJ1-2; D call uncertain. The V end lost 0 bases, the J end lost 4 bases, and 6 bases lay between the germline ends. The germline V gene encodes CDR1 SGHDN and CDR2 FVKESK. The CDR3 covers 13 residues. CDR3 in amino acids: CASSQDPSYGYTF. In DNA form, the CDR3 reads TGTGCCAGCAGCCAAGATCCCAGCTATGGCTACACCTTC.

The chain carries TRBV28 and TRBJ2-7, with D possibly TRBD1 on 6 matching bases. Trimming pared 4 bases from V and 7 bases from J, leaving 20 bases between. The germline V gene encodes CDR1 MDHEN and CDR2 SYDVKM. This CDR3 contains 15 residues. Here the CDR3 reads CASSSMDRPLREQYF. The CDR3 bases are TGTGCCAGCAGTTCCATGGACAGACCTCTACGGGAGCAGTACTTC.

J is TRBJ2-2 and V is TRBV27; maybe TRBD1 (5 bases). This CDR3 region has 14 residues. Germline V gene sequence: CDR1 MNHEY, CDR2 SMNVEV (reference sequence). V was cut by 2 bases and J by 4 bases, with 8 bases left in between. CDR3 sequence: CASSLGASTGELFF. CDR3 bases: TGTGCCAGCAGTTTAGGGGCTAGCACCGGGGAGCTGTTTTTT.

V gene TRBV6-1 combines with J gene TRBJ1-1, with a weak D call TRBD1 (6 bases). Trimming left V 0 bases short and J 2 bases short, with 10 bases between. The CDR3 loop spans 15 amino acids. Germline values: CDR1 MNHNS, CDR2 SASEGT. This CDR3 is CASSEATGTNTEAFF. The CDR3 DNA reads as TGTGCCAGCAGTGAAGCGACGGGGACAAACACTGAAGCTTTCTTT.

V gene TRBV18 combines with J gene TRBJ1-1; D ambiguous. The germline V gene encodes CDR1 KGHSH and CDR2 LQKENI. This CDR3 spans 14 amino acids. The V gene lost 1 base and the J gene lost 7 bases, with 13 bases spanning the gap. In nucleotides, the CDR3 is TGTGCCAGCTCACCACAAGGAGGGAAGGGTGAAGCTTTCTTT. It encodes CASSPQGGKGEAFF.

This clone appeared a single time. The chain carries TRBV18 and TRBJ2-7; 9 nucleotides agree with TRBD1. With V trimmed by 4 bases and J by 7 bases, 5 bases remained unmatched. Germline assignment: CDR1 KGHSH and CDR2 LQKENI. The CDR3 is 13 amino acids. The CDR3 nucleotides read TGTGCCAGCTCACTATGGACAGGGGAAGAGCAGTACGTC. Translating it yields CASSLWTGEEQYV.